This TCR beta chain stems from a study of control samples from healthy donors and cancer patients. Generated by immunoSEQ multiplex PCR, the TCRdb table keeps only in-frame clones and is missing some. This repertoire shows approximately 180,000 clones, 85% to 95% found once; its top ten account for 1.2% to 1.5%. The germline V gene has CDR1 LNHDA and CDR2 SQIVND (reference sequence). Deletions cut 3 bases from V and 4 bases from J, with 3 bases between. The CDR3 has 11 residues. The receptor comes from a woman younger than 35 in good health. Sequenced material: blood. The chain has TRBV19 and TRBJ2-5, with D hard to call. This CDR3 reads CASSMGETQYF. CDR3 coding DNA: TGTGCCAGTAGTATGGGAGAGACCCAGTACTTC.